This T cell receptor beta chain was observed in a study of cytomegalovirus exposure and HLA in healthy donors. Findings and caveats of the study: Researchers had no immune exposure information except CMV serostatus available. Analysis was carried out at a later point, and it linked a missense DCLRE1C variant to TCR beta V- and J-gene trimming.

The CDR3 has 14 residues. V lost 6 bases to trimming and J lost 1 base; unmatched junction nucleotides: 3. Germline V gene lookup returns CDR1 MNHEY and CDR2 SVGAGI. Primers: 60 Vbeta forward and 13 Jbeta reverse. This table comes from immunoSEQ multiplex PCR, and its TCRdb copy is limited to in-frame clones, with some not included. The sample holds 100,000 to 150,000 clones, under 85% seen once. A note on this clone: Its antigen is not identified.

V and J are TRBV6-5 and TRBJ2-3; 8 positions agree with TRBD2. The source material was PBMCs. The source of this sequence is a male donor in good health and CMV-seropositive. The CDR3 here is CASSGLAGTDTQYF. The CDR3 nucleotides read TGTGCCAGCAGCGGACTAGCTGGCACAGATACGCAGTATTTT.